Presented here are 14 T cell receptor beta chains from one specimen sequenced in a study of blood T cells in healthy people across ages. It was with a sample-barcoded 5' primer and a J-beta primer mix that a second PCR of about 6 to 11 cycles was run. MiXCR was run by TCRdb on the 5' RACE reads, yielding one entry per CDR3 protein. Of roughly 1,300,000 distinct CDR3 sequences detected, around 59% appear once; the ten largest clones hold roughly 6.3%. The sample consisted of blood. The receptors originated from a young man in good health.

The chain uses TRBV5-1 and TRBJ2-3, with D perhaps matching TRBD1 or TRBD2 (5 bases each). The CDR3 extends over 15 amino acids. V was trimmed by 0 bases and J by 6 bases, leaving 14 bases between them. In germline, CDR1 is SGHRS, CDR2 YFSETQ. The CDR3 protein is CASSLGGDPWDTQYF. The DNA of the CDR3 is TGCGCCAGCAGCTTGGGAGGGGACCCTTGGGATACGCAGTATTTT.

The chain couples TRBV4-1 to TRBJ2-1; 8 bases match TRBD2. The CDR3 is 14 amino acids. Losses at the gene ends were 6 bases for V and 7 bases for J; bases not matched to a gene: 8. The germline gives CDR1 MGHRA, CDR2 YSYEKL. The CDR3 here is CASSYSGRRNEQFF. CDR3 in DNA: TGCGCCAGCAGTTACAGCGGGAGAAGAAATGAGCAGTTCTTC.

Here the CDR3 reads CASSIPGTSGRASYNEQFF. CDR3 DNA: TGTGCCAGCAGCATACCCGGGACTAGCGGGAGGGCCTCCTACAATGAGCAGTTCTTC. J is TRBJ2-1 and V is TRBV21-1; the listed D gene, TRBD2, was not tested against the DNA. TRBV21-1 is annotated as a pseudogene. The CDR3 consists of 19 residues.

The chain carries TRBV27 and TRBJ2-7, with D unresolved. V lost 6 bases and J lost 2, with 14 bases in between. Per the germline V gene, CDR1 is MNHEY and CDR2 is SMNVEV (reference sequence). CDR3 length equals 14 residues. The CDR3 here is CASSLQGKTYEQYF. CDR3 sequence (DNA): TGTGCCAGCAGCCTACAAGGTAAAACCTACGAGCAGTACTTC.

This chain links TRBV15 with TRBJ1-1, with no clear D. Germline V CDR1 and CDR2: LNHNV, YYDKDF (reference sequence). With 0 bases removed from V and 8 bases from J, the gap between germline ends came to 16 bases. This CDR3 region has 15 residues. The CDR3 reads CATSREAKGWMEAFF. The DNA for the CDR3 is TGTGCCACCAGCAGAGAGGCAAAGGGATGGATGGAAGCTTTCTTT.

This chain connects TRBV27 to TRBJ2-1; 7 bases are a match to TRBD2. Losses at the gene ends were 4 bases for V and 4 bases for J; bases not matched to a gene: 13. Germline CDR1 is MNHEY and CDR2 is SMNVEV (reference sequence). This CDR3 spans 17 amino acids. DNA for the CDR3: TGTGCCAGCAGTTCCCTTAAGGCGGGAGAAGGGTACAATGAGCAGTTCTTC. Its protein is CASSSLKAGEGYNEQFF.

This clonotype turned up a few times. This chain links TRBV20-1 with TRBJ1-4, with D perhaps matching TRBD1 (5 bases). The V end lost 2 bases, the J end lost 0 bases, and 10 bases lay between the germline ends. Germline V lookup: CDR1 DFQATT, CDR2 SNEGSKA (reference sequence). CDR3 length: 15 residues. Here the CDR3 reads CSARRGTATNEKLFF. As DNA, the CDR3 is TGCAGTGCTAGAAGGGGTACTGCAACTAATGAAAAACTGTTTTTT.

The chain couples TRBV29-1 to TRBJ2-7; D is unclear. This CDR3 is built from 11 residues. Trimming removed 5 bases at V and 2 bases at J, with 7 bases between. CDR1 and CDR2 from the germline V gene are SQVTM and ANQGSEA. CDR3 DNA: TGCAGCGTTATGGAAACCTACGAGCAGTACTTC. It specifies CSVMETYEQYF.

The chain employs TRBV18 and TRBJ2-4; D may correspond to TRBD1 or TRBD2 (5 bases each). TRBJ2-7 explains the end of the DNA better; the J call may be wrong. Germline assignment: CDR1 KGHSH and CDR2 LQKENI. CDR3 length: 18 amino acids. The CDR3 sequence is CASSRVSLGTQFFYEQYF. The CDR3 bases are TGTGCCAGCTCACGAGTAAGCCTGGGGACCCAATTCTTCTACGAGCAGTACTTC.

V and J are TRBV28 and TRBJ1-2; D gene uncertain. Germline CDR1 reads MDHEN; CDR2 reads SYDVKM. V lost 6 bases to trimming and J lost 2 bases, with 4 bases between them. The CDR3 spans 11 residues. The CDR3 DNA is TGTGCCAGCAGGGAGAACTATGGCTACACCTTC. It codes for CASRENYGYTF.

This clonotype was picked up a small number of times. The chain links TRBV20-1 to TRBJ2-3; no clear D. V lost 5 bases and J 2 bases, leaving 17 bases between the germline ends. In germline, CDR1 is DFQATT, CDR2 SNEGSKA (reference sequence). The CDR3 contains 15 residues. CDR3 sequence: CSAEGDLSVTDTQYF. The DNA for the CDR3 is TGCAGTGCTGAAGGAGACTTATCCGTCACAGATACGCAGTATTTT.

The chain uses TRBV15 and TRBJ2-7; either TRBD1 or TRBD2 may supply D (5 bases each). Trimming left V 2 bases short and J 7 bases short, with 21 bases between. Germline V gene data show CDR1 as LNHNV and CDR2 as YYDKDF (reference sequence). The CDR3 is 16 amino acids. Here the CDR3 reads CATSRTTRGVLEEQYF. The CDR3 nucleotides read TGTGCCACCAGCAGAACTACCCGAGGGGTCCTGGAGGAGCAGTACTTC.

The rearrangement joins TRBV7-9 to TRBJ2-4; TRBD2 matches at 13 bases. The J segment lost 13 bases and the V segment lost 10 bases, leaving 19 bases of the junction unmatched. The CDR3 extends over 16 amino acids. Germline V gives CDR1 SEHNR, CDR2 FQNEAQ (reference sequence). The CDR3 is CATTKLAGGPYNEQYF. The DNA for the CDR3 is TGTGCCACCACCAAACTAGCGGGGGGGCCTTACAATGAGCAGTACTTC.

CDR3 DNA: TGTGCCAGCAGTGCCTACAGGGAGCAAGAGACCCAGTACTTC. Translation: CASSAYREQETQYF. The chain is built from TRBV2 and TRBJ2-4, with a tentative D call TRBD1 (6 bases). The closer fit of TRBJ2-5 to the DNA end suggests the J call may be wrong. There are 14 residues in the CDR3. Germline CDR1 and CDR2: SNHLY and FYNNEI.